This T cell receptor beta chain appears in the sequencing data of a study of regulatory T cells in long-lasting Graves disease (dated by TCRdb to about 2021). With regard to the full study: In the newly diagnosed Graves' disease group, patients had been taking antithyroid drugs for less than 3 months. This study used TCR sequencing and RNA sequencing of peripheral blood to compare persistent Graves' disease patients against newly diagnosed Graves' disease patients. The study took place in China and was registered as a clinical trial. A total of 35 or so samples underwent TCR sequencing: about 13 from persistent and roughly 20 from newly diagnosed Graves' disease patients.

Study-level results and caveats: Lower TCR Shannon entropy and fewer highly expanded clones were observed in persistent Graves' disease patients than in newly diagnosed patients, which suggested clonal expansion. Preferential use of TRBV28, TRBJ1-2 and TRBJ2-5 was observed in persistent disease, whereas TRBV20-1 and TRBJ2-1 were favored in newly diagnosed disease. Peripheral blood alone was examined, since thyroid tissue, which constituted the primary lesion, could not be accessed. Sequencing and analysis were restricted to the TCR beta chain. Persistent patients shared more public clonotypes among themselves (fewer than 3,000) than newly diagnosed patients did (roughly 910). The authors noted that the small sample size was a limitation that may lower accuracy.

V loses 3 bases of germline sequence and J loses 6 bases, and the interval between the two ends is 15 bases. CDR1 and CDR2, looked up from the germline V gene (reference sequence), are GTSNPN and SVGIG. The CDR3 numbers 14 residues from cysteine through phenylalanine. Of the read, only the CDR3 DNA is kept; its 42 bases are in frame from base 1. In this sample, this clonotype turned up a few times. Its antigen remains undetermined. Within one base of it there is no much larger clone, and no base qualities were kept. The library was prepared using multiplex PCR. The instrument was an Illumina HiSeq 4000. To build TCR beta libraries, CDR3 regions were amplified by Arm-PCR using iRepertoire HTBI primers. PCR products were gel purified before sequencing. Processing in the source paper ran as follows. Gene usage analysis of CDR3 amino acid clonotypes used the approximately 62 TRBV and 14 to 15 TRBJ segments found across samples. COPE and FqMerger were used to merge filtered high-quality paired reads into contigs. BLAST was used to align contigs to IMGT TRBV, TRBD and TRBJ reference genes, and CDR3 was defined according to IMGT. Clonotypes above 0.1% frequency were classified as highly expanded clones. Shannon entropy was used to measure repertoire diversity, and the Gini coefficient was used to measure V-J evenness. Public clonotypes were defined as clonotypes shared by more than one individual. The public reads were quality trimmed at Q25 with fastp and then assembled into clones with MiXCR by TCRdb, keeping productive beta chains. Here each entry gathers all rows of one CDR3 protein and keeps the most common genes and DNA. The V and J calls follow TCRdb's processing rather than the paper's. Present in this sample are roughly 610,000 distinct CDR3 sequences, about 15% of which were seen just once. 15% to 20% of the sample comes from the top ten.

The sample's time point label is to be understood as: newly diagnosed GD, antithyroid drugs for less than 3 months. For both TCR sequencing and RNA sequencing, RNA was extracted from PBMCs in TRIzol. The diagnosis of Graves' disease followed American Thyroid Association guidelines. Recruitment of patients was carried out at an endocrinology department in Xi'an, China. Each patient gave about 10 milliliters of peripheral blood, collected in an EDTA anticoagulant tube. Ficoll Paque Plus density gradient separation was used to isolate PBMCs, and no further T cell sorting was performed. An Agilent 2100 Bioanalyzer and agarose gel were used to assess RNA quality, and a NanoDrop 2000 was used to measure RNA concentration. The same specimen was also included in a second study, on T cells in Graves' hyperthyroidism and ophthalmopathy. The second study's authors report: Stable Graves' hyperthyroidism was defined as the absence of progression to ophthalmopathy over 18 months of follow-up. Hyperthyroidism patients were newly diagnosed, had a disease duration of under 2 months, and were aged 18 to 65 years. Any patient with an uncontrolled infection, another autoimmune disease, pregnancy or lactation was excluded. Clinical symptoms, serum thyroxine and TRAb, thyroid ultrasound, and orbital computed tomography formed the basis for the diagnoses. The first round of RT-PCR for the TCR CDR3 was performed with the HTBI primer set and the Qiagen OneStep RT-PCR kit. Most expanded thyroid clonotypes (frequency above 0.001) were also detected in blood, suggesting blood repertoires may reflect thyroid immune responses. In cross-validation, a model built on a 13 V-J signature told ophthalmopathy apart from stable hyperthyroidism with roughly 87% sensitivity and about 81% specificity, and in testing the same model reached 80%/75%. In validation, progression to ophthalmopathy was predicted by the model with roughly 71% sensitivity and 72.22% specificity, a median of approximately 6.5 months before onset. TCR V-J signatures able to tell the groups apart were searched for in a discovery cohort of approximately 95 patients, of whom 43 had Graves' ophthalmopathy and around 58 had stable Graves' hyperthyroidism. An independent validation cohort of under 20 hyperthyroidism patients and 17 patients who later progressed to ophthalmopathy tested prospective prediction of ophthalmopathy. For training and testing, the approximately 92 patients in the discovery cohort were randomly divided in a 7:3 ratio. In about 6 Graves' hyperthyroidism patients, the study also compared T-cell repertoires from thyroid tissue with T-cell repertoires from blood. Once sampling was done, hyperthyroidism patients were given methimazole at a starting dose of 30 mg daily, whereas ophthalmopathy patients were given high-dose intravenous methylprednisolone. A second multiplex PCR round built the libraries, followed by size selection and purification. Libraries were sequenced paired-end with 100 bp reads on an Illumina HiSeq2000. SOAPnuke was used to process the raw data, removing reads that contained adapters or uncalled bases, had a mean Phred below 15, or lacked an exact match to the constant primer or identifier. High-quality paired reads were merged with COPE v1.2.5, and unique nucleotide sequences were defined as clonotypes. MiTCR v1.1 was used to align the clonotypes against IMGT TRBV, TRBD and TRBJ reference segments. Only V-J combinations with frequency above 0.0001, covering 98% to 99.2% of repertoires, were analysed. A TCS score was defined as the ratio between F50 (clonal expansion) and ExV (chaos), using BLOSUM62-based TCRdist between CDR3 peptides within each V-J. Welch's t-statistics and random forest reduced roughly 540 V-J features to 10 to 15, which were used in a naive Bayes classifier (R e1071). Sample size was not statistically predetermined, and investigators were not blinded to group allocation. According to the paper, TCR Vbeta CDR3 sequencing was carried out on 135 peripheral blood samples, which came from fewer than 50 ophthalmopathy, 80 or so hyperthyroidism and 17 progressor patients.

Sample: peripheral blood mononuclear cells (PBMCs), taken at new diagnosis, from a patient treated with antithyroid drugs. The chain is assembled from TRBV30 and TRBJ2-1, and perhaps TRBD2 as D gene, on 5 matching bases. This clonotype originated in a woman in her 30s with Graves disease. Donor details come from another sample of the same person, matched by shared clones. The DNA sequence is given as TGTGCCTGGAGATACGGCACTAGTATCAATGAGCAGTTCTTC. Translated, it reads CAWRYGTSINEQFF.